The T cell receptor (beta chain) under discussion was sequenced for a study of PD-1 blockade in classical Hodgkin lymphoma. About the research overall: On a schedule of every 2 weeks, patients received nivolumab 3 mg/kg intravenously.

TCRdb keeps only in-frame clones here, not all; method: immunoSEQ multiplex PCR. The profile shows fewer than 90,000 clones, 85% to 95% of them singletons. As concerns this clone: Its antigen is not known.

General study results and limits: Whereas CD4+ TCR diversity had risen significantly by C4D1, CD8+ TCR diversity had not. With respect to the repertoire differences, their causes, possibly disease activity or prior therapy, remain undefined. Nivolumab initiation under 1 year post-ASCT meant exclusion.

Each patient experienced a relapse that followed autologous stem cell transplantation, and brentuximab vedotin exposure varied. This material consisted of peripheral blood mononuclear cells (PBMCs), taken at baseline. The origin of this receptor is a human donor with classical Hodgkin lymphoma.

The DNA for the CDR3 is TGTGCCAGCAGTCCCTCGACCCGGACTAGCGGGGGCCACAATGAGCAGTTCTTC. Its translation: CASSPSTRTSGGHNEQFF. The chain has TRBV27 and TRBJ2-1; 13 bases fit TRBD2. Looked up from germline, CDR1 is MNHEY and CDR2 is SMNVEV (reference sequence). With 5 bases clipped from V and 5 bases from J, the junction kept 12 bases outside the gene matches. The CDR3 has 18 residues.